This T cell receptor beta chain is drawn from a study of T cells in Graves' hyperthyroidism and ophthalmopathy. RNA transcripts yielded amplified TCR beta CDR3 regions. Researchers ran a first-round RT-PCR on the TCR CDR3 using the HTBI primer set. A single record per CDR3 protein comes from TCRdb applying MiXCR to the multiplex PCR reads. The profile shows roughly 510,000 distinct CDR3 sequences, 46% of them singletons. A word on this clonotype: Its antigen is still unknown.

Study-wide findings and caveats: In validation, the model predicted ophthalmopathy. These predictions came a median about 6.8 months before onset. Most clonotypes expanded in thyroid above 0.001 were likewise present in blood.

V lost 6 bases and J lost 4, with 9 bases in between. Germline V gives CDR1 MNHNY, CDR2 SVGAGI (reference sequence). This CDR3 spans 13 amino acids. Sequencing was performed on peripheral blood or thyroid tissue (not recorded which). This receptor was identified in an adult woman with Graves' disease, either hyperthyroidism or ophthalmopathy (not recorded which). The chain joins TRBV6-6 to TRBJ1-4; D is ambiguous. CDR3 in DNA: TGTGCCAGCAGCAGACCCGTTAATGAAAAACTGTTTTTT. This codes for CASSRPVNEKLFF.